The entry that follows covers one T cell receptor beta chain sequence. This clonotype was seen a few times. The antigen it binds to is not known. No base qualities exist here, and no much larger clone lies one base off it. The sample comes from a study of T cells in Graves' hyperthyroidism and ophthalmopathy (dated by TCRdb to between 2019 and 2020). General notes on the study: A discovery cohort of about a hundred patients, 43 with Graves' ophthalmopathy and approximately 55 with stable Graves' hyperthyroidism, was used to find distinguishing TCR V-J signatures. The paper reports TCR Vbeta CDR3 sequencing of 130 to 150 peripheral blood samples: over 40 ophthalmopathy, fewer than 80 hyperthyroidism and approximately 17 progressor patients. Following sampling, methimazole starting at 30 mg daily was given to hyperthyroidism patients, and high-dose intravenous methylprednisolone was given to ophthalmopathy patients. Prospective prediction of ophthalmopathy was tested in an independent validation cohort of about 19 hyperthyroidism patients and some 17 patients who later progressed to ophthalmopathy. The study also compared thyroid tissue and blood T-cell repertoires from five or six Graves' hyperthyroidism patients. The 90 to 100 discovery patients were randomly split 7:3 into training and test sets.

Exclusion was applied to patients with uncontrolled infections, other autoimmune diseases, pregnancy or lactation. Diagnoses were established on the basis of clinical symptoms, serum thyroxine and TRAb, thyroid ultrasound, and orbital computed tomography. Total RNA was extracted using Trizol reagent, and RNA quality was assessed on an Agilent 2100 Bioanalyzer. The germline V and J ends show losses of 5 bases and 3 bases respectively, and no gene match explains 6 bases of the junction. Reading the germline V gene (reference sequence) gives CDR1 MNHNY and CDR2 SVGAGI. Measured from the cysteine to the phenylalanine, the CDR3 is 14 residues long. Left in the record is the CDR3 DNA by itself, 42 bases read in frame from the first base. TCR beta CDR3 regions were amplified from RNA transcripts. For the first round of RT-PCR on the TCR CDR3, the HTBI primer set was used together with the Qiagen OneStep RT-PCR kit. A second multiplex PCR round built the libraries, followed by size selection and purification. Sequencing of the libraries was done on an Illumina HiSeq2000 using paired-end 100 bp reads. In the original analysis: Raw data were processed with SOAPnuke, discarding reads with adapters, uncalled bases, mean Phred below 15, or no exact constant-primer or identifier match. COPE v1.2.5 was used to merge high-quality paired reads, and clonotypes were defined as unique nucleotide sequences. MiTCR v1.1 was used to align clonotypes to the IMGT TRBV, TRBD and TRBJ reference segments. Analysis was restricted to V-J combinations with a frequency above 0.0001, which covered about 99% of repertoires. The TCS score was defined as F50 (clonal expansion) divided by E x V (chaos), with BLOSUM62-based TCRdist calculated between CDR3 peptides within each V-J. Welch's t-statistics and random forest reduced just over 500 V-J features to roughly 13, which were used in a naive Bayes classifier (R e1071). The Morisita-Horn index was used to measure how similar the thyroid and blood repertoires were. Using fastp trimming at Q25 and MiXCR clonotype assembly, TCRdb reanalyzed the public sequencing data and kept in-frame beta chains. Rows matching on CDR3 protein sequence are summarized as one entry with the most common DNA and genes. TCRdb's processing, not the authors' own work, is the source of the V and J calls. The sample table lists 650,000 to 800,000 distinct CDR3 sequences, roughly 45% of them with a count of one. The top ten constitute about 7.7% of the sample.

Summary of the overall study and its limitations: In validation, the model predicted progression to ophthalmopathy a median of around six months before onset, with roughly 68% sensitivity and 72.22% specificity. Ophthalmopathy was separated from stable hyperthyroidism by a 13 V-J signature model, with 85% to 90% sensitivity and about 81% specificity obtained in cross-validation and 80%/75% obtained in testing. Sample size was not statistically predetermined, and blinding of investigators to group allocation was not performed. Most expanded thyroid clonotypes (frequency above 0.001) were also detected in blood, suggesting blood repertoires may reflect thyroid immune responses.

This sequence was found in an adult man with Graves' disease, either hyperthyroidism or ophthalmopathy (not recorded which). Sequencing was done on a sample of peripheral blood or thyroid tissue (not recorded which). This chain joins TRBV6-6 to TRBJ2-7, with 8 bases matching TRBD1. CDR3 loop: CASSRTGTIYEQYF. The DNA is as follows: TGTGCCAGCAGTAGGACAGGGACGATCTACGAGCAGTACTTC.